The TCR beta chain under discussion was sequenced for a study of shared clonotypes between healthy human individuals (dated by TCRdb to 2020 to 2021). With regard to the full study: A couple of women and a few men aged 18 to 49 years were included in the cohort. Each donor's leukapheresis produced roughly between about 0.9 and 9.5 billion PBMCs. Different laboratories and diverse techniques were used to prepare libraries and sequence TCR repertoires, to increase sequencing depth and limit assay-specific biases. For each donor, three plates each were used for CD4 naive and CD4 memory, two plates were used for CD8 naive, and one plate was used for CD8 memory. To estimate repertoire size and how much clonotype sharing occurs between individuals, the study deeply sequenced the blood TCR repertoires of a handful of healthy adults.

Donors were healthy HIV-negative adults with no recently reported acute infections or vaccinations. Every donor was a Caucasian adult residing in Nashville, Tennessee, USA. CD4+ T cells were enriched by magnetic negative selection, after which naive cells were positively selected on CD45RA and the negative fraction was taken as the memory subset. Blood was obtained by leukapheresis, after which PBMCs were separated by Ficoll-Histopaque density gradient centrifugation and cryopreserved in liquid nitrogen vapor phase. Analytical flow cytometry was used to check the purity and quantity of each magnetically sorted T cell population. Genomic DNA was isolated from every sorted fraction and measured by UV absorbance on a Nanodrop 2000c. General study outcomes and caveats: Incomplete sequencing was indicated by rarefaction of sorted-subset datasets, despite the large sequencing depth. Higher generation probabilities were observed for clonotypes shared by all four sorted-subset donors than for non-shared clonotypes. About 4.5% of naive CD4, 3% to 4% of naive CD8, approximately 2% of memory CD4, and about 0.4% of memory CD8 clonotypes were shared across a few donors. Because the study included only a small number of donors, the genetic and exposure-history diversity represented was limited. Naive subsets generally had larger estimated clonotype richness than memory subsets did. Pairwise subsampling led to the expectation that sequencing depth would affect the degree of clonotype sharing among donors. Only blood was sampled, and tissue TCR repertoires likely differ from those in blood.

With regard to this clone: Its antigen has not been determined. Base qualities are missing; no much larger clone stands one base away.

Using the deep immunoSEQ assay, multiplex PCR amplified TCR CDR3 regions from genomic DNA. Extracted genomic DNA from each cell subset was distributed evenly across all wells of several immunoSEQ 96-well plates, and each plate was treated as a replicate. Each replicate PCR for sorted subsets received about 210 ng genomic DNA, equal to about 30,000 T cell genomes. Purified libraries were quantified with a Qubit 3.0 fluorometer, sized on a Bioanalyzer 2100, and re-quantified with the KAPA Library Quantification kit. Each immunoSEQ 96-well plate was sequenced on its own single-read 150-cycle Illumina NextSeq 550 flow cell. The published analysis was carried out like this. Because only junctional sequences without quality scores were contained in the immunoSEQ output, filtering matching that applied to full-length reads could not be performed. Sequences were annotated with PyIR, a Python wrapper for IgBLAST v1.9, and V/J genes and CDR3 were assigned using IMGT germline references. Reads were filtered out if the reads had weak V/J assignments (E-value above 1e-6), no CDR3, stop codons, out-of-frame junctions, or ambiguous translated residues. V3J clonotypes were defined as sequences sharing the same inferred V gene, J gene, and CDR3 amino acid sequence. Percentage overlap between repertoires was computed as shared unique clonotypes divided by the size of the smaller repertoire. Richness of each repertoire was evaluated using RTK rarefaction, the Chao1 estimator, and Recon v2.1 estimates of unobserved clonotypes. Generation probabilities for all TCRbeta clonotypes obtained by the gDNA method from a handful of donors were computed using OLGA. As stored in TCRdb, this immuneACCESS dataset retains in-frame rearrangements with V and J assigned. A fraction of the clones does not appear; measured against another copy, unresolved V genes explain less than half of the discrepancy, and the remainder lacks a known reason. For V, J and clone size, that table is used; D and trimming come from the DNA. This sample is represented by fewer than 2.5 million clones; 93% of them were singletons. The top ten constitute about 0.39% of the sample.

The germline V gene (reference sequence) gives CDR1 as SGHNT and CDR2 as YYREEE. There are 19 amino acids in the CDR3, from cysteine to phenylalanine inclusive. Here the CDR3 DNA is all that survives: 57 bases in frame from base 1. Relative to germline, V is missing 0 bases and J is missing 3 bases, with 14 bases of the junction outside any gene match. The chain joins TRBV5-4 to TRBJ2-3, with 9 central nucleotides matching TRBD2. The sample comprised naive CD4+ T cells from PBMCs. The cell subset or site label corresponds to: CD45RA+ positively selected. This clonotype was obtained from a man younger than 35 in good health. Some clones in this sample may be carry-over from other donors' samples. The CDR3 is CASSLVVSAGGPFTDTQYF. DNA sequence: TGTGCCAGCAGCTTGGTTGTTTCGGCGGGAGGGCCTTTTACAGATACGCAGTATTTT.